A single sample is the source of the 20 T cell receptor beta chains below, sequenced in a study of OX40 agonist ivuxolimab in advanced cancers. Method: immunoSEQ multiplex PCR; TCRdb's copy keeps in-frame clones and lacks some. The top ten hold 5% to 6% of the sample, which has more than 65,000 clones, roughly 78% seen once. This specimen consisted of CD4+ or CD8+ T cells sorted from blood, obtained in a trial of the OX40 agonist ivuxolimab. The receptors were gathered from an adult with an advanced solid tumor such as melanoma, head and neck, liver or kidney cancer.

The chain has TRBV2 and TRBJ2-1, with 10 nucleotides matching TRBD2. Germline lookup yields CDR1 SNHLY and CDR2 FYNNEI. V was pared by 8 bases and J by 5 bases, with 6 bases of the junction left unmatched. This CDR3 is 14 amino acids long. The CDR3 bases are TGTGCCAGCCGAGCGGGAGGGTGGGACAATGAGCAGTTCTTC. This sequence encodes CASRAGGWDNEQFF.

This chain connects TRBV11-2 to TRBJ2-1; D is perhaps TRBD2 (6 bases). This CDR3 spans 18 amino acids. Trimming took off 3 bases at V and 2 bases at J, with 20 bases between the two ends. Germline values: CDR1 SGHAT, CDR2 FQNNGV. CDR3 loop: CASSLASSGTLTYNEQFF. CDR3 DNA: TGTGCCAGCAGCTTGGCTAGTTCCGGGACTTTGACCTACAATGAGCAGTTCTTC.

Points on this clone: The junction departs from the called germline gene at one end, perhaps through a read error. The chain links TRBV15 to TRBJ1-2, with TRBD1 as a possible D gene (5 bases). CDR1 is LNHNV and CDR2 is YYDKDF in the germline V gene (reference sequence). The CDR3 runs to 14 residues. The CDR3 nucleotides are TGTGCCACGAATATGGGCCGAGGGAGGCCCCCCAGGGCCTTC. Translating gives CATNMGRGRPPRAF.

This chain's CDR3 is CASRDLTGVGYTF. The CDR3 DNA reads as TGCGCCAGCAGAGATCTCACAGGGGTTGGCTACACCTTC. The rearrangement joins TRBV5-1 to TRBJ1-2, with TRBD1 identical over 7 bases. Trimming removed 5 bases from V and 7 bases from J; junction bases left unmatched: 8. Per the germline V gene, CDR1 is SGHRS and CDR2 is YFSETQ. The CDR3 runs to 13 residues.

The V gene is TRBV7-2, the J gene TRBJ2-1, with 7 bases that match TRBD1. The CDR3 contains 16 residues. V trimming: 1 base; J trimming: 4 bases; junction bases outside the gene matches: 7. From germline, CDR1 is SGHTA and CDR2 FQGNSA. The CDR3, as DNA: TGTGCCAGCAGCTTAGGCGGTAGGGGGCTTTACAATGAGCAGTTCTTC. Its translation: CASSLGGRGLYNEQFF.

This chain joins TRBV5-5 and TRBJ2-2; D is undetermined. Germline V gene sequence: CDR1 SGHKS, CDR2 YYEKEE (reference sequence). Between the trimmed V and J ends, which lost 0 bases and 6 bases, there was a span of 9 bases. This CDR3 spans 14 amino acids. CDR3 DNA sequence: TGTGCCAGCAGCTTGGTTGAGAGTGCCGGGGAGCTGTTTTTT. Translated, it gives CASSLVESAGELFF.

The chain carries TRBV5-6 and TRBJ1-2; tentative D call: TRBD1 (5 bases). V lost 1 base to trimming and J lost 3 bases, with 19 bases between them. Looked up from germline, CDR1 is SGHDT and CDR2 is YYEEEE. The CDR3 contains 17 residues. The CDR3 DNA is TGTGCCAGCAGCTTGCGTCTCCAGGGCCTCAAGGACTATGGCTACACCTTC. Its protein product is CASSLRLQGLKDYGYTF.

The gene calls are TRBV6-5 and TRBJ1-1, with D hard to call. Germline V gene lookup returns CDR1 MNHEY and CDR2 SVGAGI. The V end was cut by 1 base, the J end by 3 bases, with 6 bases between. CDR3 length: 13 amino acids. The CDR3, as DNA: TGTGCCAGCAGTTACTGGGTGGACACTGAAGCTTTCTTT. Encoded protein: CASSYWVDTEAFF.

CDR3 bases: TGCGCCAGCAGCCCTGGGGTCCATAAAGAGACCCAGTACTTC. Translation gives CASSPGVHKETQYF. The rearrangement uses TRBV5-1 and TRBJ2-5, with D hard to call. The CDR3 has 14 residues. The V end was cut by 4 bases, the J end by 3 bases, with 13 bases between. The germline gives CDR1 SGHRS, CDR2 YFSETQ.

The chain is built from TRBV4-2 and TRBJ1-2; TRBD1 is a possible D gene (6 bases). CDR1 and CDR2 from the germline V gene are LGHNA and YNFKEQ. Trimming pared 7 bases from V and 8 bases from J, leaving 20 bases between. This CDR3 comprises 14 residues. The chain's CDR3 is CASTNRERRGGYTF. Here the CDR3 DNA reads TGTGCCAGCACAAACAGGGAAAGGAGAGGAGGCTACACCTTC.

The chain links TRBV5-6 to TRBJ1-3; a weak D match, TRBD1 (5 bases). Trimming cost V 3 bases and J 5 bases, with 9 bases left between them. Germline CDR1 and CDR2: SGHDT and YYEEEE. The CDR3 has 13 amino acids. The CDR3 coding sequence is TGTGCCAGCAGCTCGGGACGTCGAAACACCATATATTTT. This gives the protein CASSSGRRNTIYF.

This sequence joins TRBV4-2 and TRBJ2-2; the D gene is possibly TRBD2 (7 bases). This CDR3 contains 17 residues. Trimming removed 5 bases from V and 5 bases from J, with 21 bases in between. The V gene's germline CDR1 is LGHNA and CDR2 YNFKEQ. Here the CDR3 reads CASSSSPGAGATGELFF. Written as DNA, the CDR3 is TGTGCCAGCAGCTCCAGCCCGGGGGCGGGAGCGACCGGGGAGCTGTTTTTT.

The rearrangement uses TRBV28 and TRBJ1-5; no clear D gene. The germline V and J ends were trimmed by 6 bases and 10 bases, with 10 bases remaining between them. Looked up from germline, CDR1 is MDHEN and CDR2 is SYDVKM. This CDR3 comprises 11 residues. The CDR3 coding sequence is TGTGCCAGCAGGTCTGATGTTCCCCAGCATTTT. It yields the protein CASRSDVPQHF.

The chain employs TRBV5-1 and TRBJ2-3; D gene unclear. Looked up from germline, CDR1 is SGHRS and CDR2 is YFSETQ. V lost 0 bases to trimming and J lost 2 bases, with 1 base between them. This CDR3 has 12 residues. This chain's CDR3 is CASSLVTDTQYF. CDR3 sequence (DNA): TGCGCCAGCAGCTTGGTCACAGATACGCAGTATTTT.

V gene TRBV5-4 combines with J gene TRBJ2-6, with 7 nucleotides matching TRBD1. The CDR3 extends over 18 amino acids. V shed 3 bases and J 2 bases; nucleotides not matched to a gene: 11. CDR1 and CDR2 (germline): SGHNT, YYREEE (reference sequence). CDR3 region: CASSSNRQGVPGANVLTF. The CDR3, as DNA: TGTGCCAGCAGCTCCAACCGACAGGGAGTCCCTGGGGCCAACGTCCTGACTTTC. Variable domain in full (rest from reference TRBV5-4 and TRBJ2-6): ETGVTQSPTHLIKTRGQQVTLRCSSQSGHNTVSWYQQALGQGPQFIFQYYREEENGRGNFPPRFSGLQFPNYSSELNVNALELDDSALYLCASSSNRQGVPGANVLTFGAGSRLTVL.

The chain links TRBV7-9 to TRBJ2-2; D ambiguous. The V end was cut by 1 base, the J end by 6 bases, with 6 bases between. CDR3 size: 13 residues. Germline CDR1 SEHNR, CDR2 FQNEAQ (reference sequence). The CDR3 protein is CASSLEVAGELFF. In nucleotides, the CDR3 is TGTGCCAGCAGCTTAGAGGTGGCCGGGGAGCTGTTTTTT.

The CDR3 bases are TGTGCCAGCAGCCGGCAGCGGGGGAGGAATACGCAGTATTTT. Translated, it gives CASSRQRGRNTQYF. The chain joins TRBV7-2 to TRBJ2-3; the match to TRBD2 covers 8 bases. The V gene end was trimmed by 5 bases and the J gene end by 7 bases; junction bases not matched to a gene: 8. The CDR3 totals 14 residues. Germline assignment: CDR1 SGHTA and CDR2 FQGNSA.

This sequence joins TRBV19 and TRBJ1-5, with TRBD1 matching 12 bases. The CDR3 loop spans 14 amino acids. CDR1 and CDR2 (germline): LNHDA, SQIVND (reference sequence). Losses at the gene ends were 10 bases for V and 7 bases for J; bases not matched to a gene: 8. CDR3 sequence reads: CATRDRGRGQPQHF. The CDR3 bases are TGTGCCACCCGGGACAGGGGGCGCGGGCAGCCCCAGCATTTT.

This chain joins TRBV2 and TRBJ2-7; possibly TRBD1 for D (5 bases). V was trimmed by 7 bases and J by 3 bases, leaving 13 bases between them. Germline loops: CDR1 SNHLY, CDR2 FYNNEI. The CDR3 is made up of 13 amino acids. CDR3 DNA sequence: TGTGCCAGCACCCTACAGGCAAACTACGAGCAGTACTTC. Its protein is CASTLQANYEQYF.

The rearrangement uses TRBV10-3 and TRBJ1-1, with D possibly matching TRBD1 (6 bases). Trimming removed 3 bases at V and 1 base at J, with 12 bases between. CDR1 and CDR2 from the germline V gene are ENHRY and SYGVKD. The CDR3 totals 15 residues. Written as DNA, the CDR3 is TGTGCCATCAGTGACCCGGGACACCCGAACACTGAAGCTTTCTTT. It is translated as CAISDPGHPNTEAFF.